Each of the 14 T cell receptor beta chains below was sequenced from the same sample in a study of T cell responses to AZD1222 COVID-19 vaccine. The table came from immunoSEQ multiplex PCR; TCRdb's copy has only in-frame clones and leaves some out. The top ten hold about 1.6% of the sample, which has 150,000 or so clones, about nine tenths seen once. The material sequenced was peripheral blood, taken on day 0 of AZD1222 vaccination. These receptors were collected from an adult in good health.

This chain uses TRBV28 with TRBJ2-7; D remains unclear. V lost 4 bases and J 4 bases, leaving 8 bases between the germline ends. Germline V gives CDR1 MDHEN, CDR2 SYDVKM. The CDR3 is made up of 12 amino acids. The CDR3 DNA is TGTGCCAGCAGTTCCCCCAAGTACGAGCAGTACTTC. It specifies CASSSPKYEQYF.

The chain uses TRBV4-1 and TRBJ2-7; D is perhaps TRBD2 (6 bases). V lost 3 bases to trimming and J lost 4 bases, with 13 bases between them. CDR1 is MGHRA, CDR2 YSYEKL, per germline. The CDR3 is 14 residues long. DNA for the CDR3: TGCGCCAGCAGCCATGCCCATAGCGGTTACGAGCAGTACTTC. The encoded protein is CASSHAHSGYEQYF.

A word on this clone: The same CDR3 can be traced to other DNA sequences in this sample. Here the CDR3 DNA reads TGTGCCAGCAGCTTAGGGCTAGCGGGGGGCTACAATGAGCAGTTCTTC. Translated: CASSLGLAGGYNEQFF. The J gene is TRBJ2-1, the V gene TRBV11-3; 11 positions agree with TRBD2. Germline loops: CDR1 SGHNT, CDR2 YENEEA. This CDR3 comprises 16 residues. The J segment lost 3 bases and the V segment lost 1 base, leaving 2 bases of the junction unmatched.

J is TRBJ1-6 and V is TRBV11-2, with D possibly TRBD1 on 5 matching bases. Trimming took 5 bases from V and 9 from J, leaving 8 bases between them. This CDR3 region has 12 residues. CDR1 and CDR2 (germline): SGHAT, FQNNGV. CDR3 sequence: CASSRQSSPLHF. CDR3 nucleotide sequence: TGTGCCAGCAGCCGACAGTCTTCACCCCTCCACTTT.

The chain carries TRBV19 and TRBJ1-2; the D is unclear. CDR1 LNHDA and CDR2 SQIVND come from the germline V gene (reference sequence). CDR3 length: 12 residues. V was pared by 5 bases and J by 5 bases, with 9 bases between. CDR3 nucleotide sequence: TGTGCCAGTAGTGCGGCGTATTATGGCTACACCTTC. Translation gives CASSAAYYGYTF.

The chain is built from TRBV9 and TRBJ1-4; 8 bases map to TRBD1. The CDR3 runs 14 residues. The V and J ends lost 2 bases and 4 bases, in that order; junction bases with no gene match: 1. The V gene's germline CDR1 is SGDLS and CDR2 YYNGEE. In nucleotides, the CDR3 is TGTGCCAGCAGCGTGACAGGGGATAATGAAAAACTGTTTTTT. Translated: CASSVTGDNEKLFF.

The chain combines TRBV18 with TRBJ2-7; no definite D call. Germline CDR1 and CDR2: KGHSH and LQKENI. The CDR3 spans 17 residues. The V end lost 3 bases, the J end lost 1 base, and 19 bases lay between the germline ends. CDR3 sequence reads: CASSPKSPLSGSYEQYF. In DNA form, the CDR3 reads TGTGCCAGCTCACCCAAGTCCCCACTGTCGGGTTCCTACGAGCAGTACTTC.

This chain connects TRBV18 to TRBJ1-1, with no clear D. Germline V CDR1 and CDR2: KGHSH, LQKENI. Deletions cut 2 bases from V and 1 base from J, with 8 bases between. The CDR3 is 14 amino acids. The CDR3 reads CASSPLAENTEAFF. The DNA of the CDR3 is TGTGCCAGCTCACCATTGGCGGAGAACACTGAAGCTTTCTTT.

The CDR3 here is CASSLGTGGGETQYF. The CDR3 DNA is TGTGCCAGCAGCTTAGGCACGGGGGGAGGGGAGACCCAGTACTTC. V and J are TRBV11-2 and TRBJ2-5, with TRBD2 matching over 7 bases. There are 15 residues in the CDR3. After removal of 1 base from V and 5 bases from J, the junction contained 7 bases not matched to a gene. CDR1 is SGHAT, CDR2 FQNNGV, per germline.

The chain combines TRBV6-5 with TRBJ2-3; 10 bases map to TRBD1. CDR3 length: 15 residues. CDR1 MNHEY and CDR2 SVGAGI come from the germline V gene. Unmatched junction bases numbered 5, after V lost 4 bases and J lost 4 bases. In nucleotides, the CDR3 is TGTGCCAGCAGTTTCGGACAGGGGGAAGCAGATACGCAGTATTTT. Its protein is CASSFGQGEADTQYF.

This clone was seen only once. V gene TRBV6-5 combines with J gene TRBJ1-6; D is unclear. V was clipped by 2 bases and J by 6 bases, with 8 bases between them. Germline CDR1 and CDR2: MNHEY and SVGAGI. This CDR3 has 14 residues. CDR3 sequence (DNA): TGTGCCAGCAGTTACGGGCCGCCTAATTCACCCCTCCACTTT. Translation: CASSYGPPNSPLHF.

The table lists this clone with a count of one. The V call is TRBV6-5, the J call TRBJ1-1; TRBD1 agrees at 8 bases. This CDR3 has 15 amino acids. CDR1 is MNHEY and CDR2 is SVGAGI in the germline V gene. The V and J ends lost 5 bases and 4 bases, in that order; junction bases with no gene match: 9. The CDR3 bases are TGTGCCAGCAGTCCCACAGGGGGGCTTGGCACTGAAGCTTTCTTT. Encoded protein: CASSPTGGLGTEAFF.

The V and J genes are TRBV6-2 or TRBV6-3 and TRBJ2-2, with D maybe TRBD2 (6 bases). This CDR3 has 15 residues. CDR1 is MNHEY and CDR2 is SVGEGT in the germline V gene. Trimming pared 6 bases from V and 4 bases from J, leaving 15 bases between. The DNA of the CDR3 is TGTGCCAGCAGCCTAGCGACCCTGGCCACCGGGGAGCTGTTTTTT. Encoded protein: CASSLATLATGELFF.

CDR3 bases: TGCAGCGTGAGACTAGCGATTTACAATGAGCAGTTCTTC. The encoded protein is CSVRLAIYNEQFF. V and J are TRBV29-1 and TRBJ2-1; TRBD2 matches 8 bases. The V gene end was trimmed by 6 bases and the J gene end by 4 bases; junction bases not matched to a gene: 5. This CDR3 comprises 13 residues. Germline V gene data show CDR1 as SQVTM and CDR2 as ANQGSEA.